These 30 T cell receptor beta chains originate from one sample sequenced in a study of T cells in Graves' hyperthyroidism and ophthalmopathy. There were TCR beta CDR3 regions amplified from RNA transcripts. First-round RT-PCR with HTBI primers amplified the TCR CDR3 region. TCRdb reanalysed the multiplex PCR reads using MiXCR and keeps one entry per CDR3 protein. The data show roughly 170,000 distinct CDR3 sequences, approximately 15% seen once. The material sequenced was blood. These TCRs come from a woman aged 45 to 65 with Graves' hyperthyroidism.

This clonotype has at least ten counts. The genes are TRBV4-1 and TRBJ2-3, with D maybe TRBD1 (5 bases). The CDR3 length is 13 residues. CDR1 and CDR2 (germline): MGHRA, YSYEKL. Trimming removed 2 bases from V and 5 bases from J, with 8 bases in between. The CDR3 sequence is CASSQRQIDTQYF. The CDR3 coding sequence is TGCGCCAGCAGCCAACGACAGATAGATACGCAGTATTTT.

A note on this clonotype: It may be a read error: a sequence one base away is much more abundant. The final CDR3 position lacks the conserved phenylalanine or tryptophan, pointing to a likely read error. The chain has TRBV19 and TRBJ1-1; the match to TRBD1 covers 8 bases. With 5 bases clipped from V and 1 base from J, the junction kept 15 bases outside the gene matches. Looked up from germline, CDR1 is LNHDA and CDR2 is SQIVND (reference sequence). This CDR3 comprises 18 residues. CDR3 residues: CASSLHWTGRLRNTEAFL. CDR3 DNA: TGTGCCAGTAGTCTCCACTGGACAGGGAGATTACGGAACACTGAAGCTTTCCTT.

This clonotype came up many times. V is TRBV6-1 and J is TRBJ1-3; D possibly corresponds to TRBD1 (6 bases). Germline V lookup: CDR1 MNHNS, CDR2 SASEGT. The CDR3 has 16 amino acids. Trimming cost V 10 bases and J 0 bases, with 19 bases left between them. Here the CDR3 DNA reads TGTGCCACACGGGGGCAGGGAGCAATCTCTGGAAACACCATATATTTT. This codes for CATRGQGAISGNTIYF.

This clonotype was recorded at least ten times. The chain links TRBV28 to TRBJ1-6; D uncertain. The CDR3 loop spans 16 amino acids. Germline V CDR1 and CDR2: MDHEN, SYDVKM. With 7 bases removed from V and 5 bases from J, the gap between germline ends came to 18 bases. The CDR3 DNA is TGTGCCAGCACCTCCATCGGGGAGATGAATAATTCACCCCTCCACTTT. Protein sequence: CASTSIGEMNNSPLHF.

This clonotype was detected many times. The gene calls are TRBV28 and TRBJ2-7; tentative D call: TRBD1 (5 bases). The CDR3 sequence is 13 residues long. CDR1 and CDR2 (germline): MDHEN, SYDVKM. Trimming pared 5 bases from V and 3 bases from J, leaving 11 bases between. The CDR3 loop is CASSPPDSYEQYF. In DNA, the CDR3 is TGTGCCAGCAGTCCCCCTGACAGCTACGAGCAGTACTTC.

In the case of this clonotype: A read error may account for a junction end that differs from germline. The rearrangement links TRBV28 to TRBJ1-2; the D is unclear. The CDR3 spans 19 residues. Germline CDR1 reads MDHEN; CDR2 reads SYDVKM. CDR3 protein: CASSLGLGGGVGDNYGYAF. CDR3 DNA: TGTGCCAGCAGTTTAGGGTTGGGCGGTGGTGTCGGGGATAACTATGGCTACGCCTTC.

This clonotype was detected a few times. V gene TRBV20-1 combines with J gene TRBJ1-6; D is ambiguous. The V gene's germline CDR1 is DFQATT and CDR2 SNEGSKA (reference sequence). This CDR3 comprises 15 residues. The V gene lost 1 base and the J gene lost 5 bases, with 12 bases spanning the gap. CDR3 DNA sequence: TGCAGTGCTAGAGGATTGGCCGATGATAATTCACCCCTCCACTTT. Translated, it gives CSARGLADDNSPLHF.

As to this clonotype: One end of the junction fails to match germline, which may point to a read error. J is TRBJ2-1 and V is TRBV2; 9 bases fit TRBD1. The germline V gene encodes CDR1 SNHLY and CDR2 FYNNEI. The CDR3 runs to 15 residues. The CDR3 DNA reads as TGTGCCAGCAGTCACGACAGGGGGTTATACAATGAGCGGTTCTTC. Its translation is CASSHDRGLYNERFF.

This clonotype was seen ten or more times. This chain links TRBV6-5 with TRBJ1-1, with unresolved D. V was trimmed by 2 bases and J by 0 bases, leaving 7 bases between them. CDR1 is MNHEY and CDR2 is SVGAGI in the germline V gene. The CDR3 length is 14 residues. For the CDR3, the DNA is TGTGCCAGCAGTTACACTCAAATGAACACTGAAGCTTTCTTT. As protein: CASSYTQMNTEAFF.

In its sample, this clonotype was seen many times. The chain employs TRBV5-8 and TRBJ2-3; weak D call: TRBD1 (6 bases). The CDR3 has 15 amino acids. V was pared by 2 bases and J by 3 bases, with 13 bases between. Germline lookup yields CDR1 SGHTS and CDR2 YDEGEE. The CDR3: CASSFLDSRTDTQYF. The CDR3, as DNA: TGTGCCAGCAGCTTTTTGGACAGCCGTACAGATACGCAGTATTTT.

This clonotype has only a few counts. The chain couples TRBV7-9 to TRBJ1-4; possibly TRBD1 for D (5 bases). The CDR3 consists of 14 residues. Germline assignment: CDR1 SEHNR and CDR2 FQNEAQ (reference sequence). V was trimmed by 6 bases and J by 0 bases, leaving 8 bases between them. In DNA, the CDR3 is TGTGCCAGCAGACAGACAGCAACTAATGAAAAACTGTTTTTT. Amino acid sequence: CASRQTATNEKLFF.

In its sample, this clonotype was seen a few times. The V and J genes are TRBV20-1 and TRBJ1-1; no definite D call. The length of the CDR3 is 14 residues. Per germline, CDR1 DFQATT and CDR2 SNEGSKA (reference sequence). The V gene lost 1 base and the J gene lost 4 bases, with 13 bases spanning the gap. The CDR3 sequence is CSARVEDGSTEAFF. The CDR3, as DNA: TGCAGTGCTAGAGTAGAGGACGGGAGCACTGAAGCTTTCTTT.

There are a few counts of this clonotype. This chain connects TRBV6-1 to TRBJ2-1, with TRBD1 identical over 9 bases. Per the germline V gene, CDR1 is MNHNS and CDR2 is SASEGT. This CDR3 spans 14 amino acids. J lost 5 bases, V lost 5 bases, and 4 bases had no gene match. In DNA, the CDR3 is TGTGCCAGCAGTATCTGGGACAGGGACAATGAGCAGTTCTTC. Translation: CASSIWDRDNEQFF.

At least ten counts were recorded for this clonotype. The V gene is TRBV5-1, the J gene TRBJ2-1, with 7 bases identical to TRBD2. The CDR3 extends over 16 amino acids. Per germline, CDR1 SGHRS and CDR2 YFSETQ. V shed 4 bases and J 10 bases; nucleotides not matched to a gene: 17. The CDR3 nucleotides read TGCGCCAGCAGCACCGAGGGCGGCACCCGGCGGGGGGAGCAGTTCTTC. Translated, it gives CASSTEGGTRRGEQFF.

The J gene is TRBJ2-1, the V gene TRBV24-1, with a tentative D call TRBD1 (6 bases). CDR3 length: 16 residues. Trimming cost V 4 bases and J 5 bases, with 17 bases left between them. Germline-derived CDR1 and CDR2 are KGHDR and SFDVKD. CDR3 sequence: CATSEGQPNYNNEQFF. CDR3 sequence (DNA): TGTGCCACCAGTGAGGGACAACCCAACTACAACAATGAGCAGTTCTTC.

This clonotype was counted many times. The chain couples TRBV27 to TRBJ2-7, with a weak D call TRBD2 (5 bases). Trimming pared 2 bases from V and 6 bases from J, leaving 14 bases between. The CDR3 runs 14 residues. Germline lookup yields CDR1 MNHEY and CDR2 SMNVEV (reference sequence). CDR3 coding DNA: TGTGCCAGCAGTTTAAGAGGGTTTGCAACCGAGCAGTACTTC. It codes for CASSLRGFATEQYF.

The chain combines TRBV5-4 with TRBJ2-3; 8 positions agree with TRBD2. Germline CDR1 SGHNT, CDR2 YYREEE (reference sequence). CDR3 length equals 14 residues. Germline trimming cut 2 bases from V and 5 bases from J; bases unmatched to any gene: 4. The CDR3 is CASSFGGVKDTQYF. The CDR3 DNA reads as TGTGCCAGCAGCTTCGGGGGGGTCAAAGATACGCAGTATTTT.

This clonotype was found many times. This chain uses TRBV27 with TRBJ2-5; maybe TRBD2 (6 bases). The CDR3 loop spans 15 amino acids. CDR1 MNHEY and CDR2 SMNVEV come from the germline V gene (reference sequence). V lost 5 bases and J 5 bases, leaving 18 bases between the germline ends. In DNA form, the CDR3 reads TGTGCCAGCAGTCTGGCTCTACGGGCGGGGGAGACCCAGTACTTC. It translates to CASSLALRAGETQYF.

This clonotype has more than one count but fewer than ten. Just one base apart from a much larger clone, this may be a read error. V and J are TRBV19 and TRBJ2-1, with D possibly TRBD1 on 5 matching bases. Trimming took off 4 bases at V and 4 bases at J, with 8 bases between the two ends. Germline CDR1 and CDR2: LNHDA and SQIVND (reference sequence). This CDR3 has 13 amino acids. CDR3 nucleotides: TGTGCCAGTAGTACGACAGTTTACAATGAGCAGTTCTTC. It codes for CASSTTVYNEQFF.

This clonotype was seen many times. V gene TRBV28 combines with J gene TRBJ2-7; D is uncertain. The germline gives CDR1 MDHEN, CDR2 SYDVKM. Trimming stripped 7 bases from V and 7 bases from J, with 14 bases between. This CDR3 is 12 amino acids long. CDR3 nucleotide sequence: TGTGCCAGCACTAGTGGCAGGAAAGAGCAGTACTTC. Protein: CASTSGRKEQYF.

V is TRBV28 and J is TRBJ1-4; possibly TRBD1 for D (6 bases). Germline V gene data show CDR1 as MDHEN and CDR2 as SYDVKM. V was cut by 7 bases and J by 16 bases, with 22 bases left in between. This CDR3 has 13 residues. The chain's CDR3 is CASTPGQGRYQFF. Written as DNA, the CDR3 is TGTGCCAGCACCCCGGGACAAGGCAGGTACCAGTTTTTT.

Ten or more counts support this clonotype. The chain links TRBV28 to TRBJ1-1, with 7 bases lining up with TRBD1. Trimming at V came to 6 bases and at J to 1 base, leaving 11 bases not matched to a gene. Germline CDR1 and CDR2: MDHEN and SYDVKM. This CDR3 comprises 16 residues. The DNA for the CDR3 is TGTGCCAGCAGAACCGGGACAGCAATTTGGAACACTGAAGCTTTCTTT. This codes for CASRTGTAIWNTEAFF.

The chain employs TRBV30 and TRBJ1-2; D is undetermined. Trimming stripped 4 bases from V and 10 bases from J, with 19 bases between. Germline CDR1 is GTSNPN and CDR2 is SVGIG (reference sequence). CDR3 size: 13 residues. CDR3 coding DNA: TGTGCCTGGACCCCGGGCCTCGAGAACTACTACACCTTC. Translating it yields CAWTPGLENYYTF.

This clonotype was recorded at least ten times. CDR3 nucleotides: TGTGCCAGCTCCAGCTCAGATACGCAGTATTTT. Translated: CASSSSDTQYF. The gene calls are TRBV2 and TRBJ2-3; no clear D gene. Germline V gives CDR1 SNHLY, CDR2 FYNNEI. The CDR3 has 11 residues. The ends were cut back, 8 bases at V and 4 bases at J, with 7 bases in the middle. The variable domain in full, with the rest retrieved from reference TRBV2 and TRBJ2-3, is EPEVTQTPSHQVTQMGQEVILRCVPISNHLYFYWYRQILGQKVEFLVSFYNNEISEKSEIFDDQFSVERPDGSNFTLKIRSTKLEDSAMYFCASSSSDTQYFGPGTRLTVL.

This chain uses TRBV12-3 or TRBV12-4 with TRBJ2-7; the D is unclear. Trimming pared 3 bases from V and 2 bases from J, leaving 14 bases between. The CDR3 has 15 residues. CDR3 residues: CASSFVRLIPYEQYF. CDR3 nucleotides: TGTGCCAGCAGTTTTGTGCGACTCATTCCCTACGAGCAGTACTTC.

This clonotype was recorded many times. V gene TRBV3-1 combines with J gene TRBJ1-1, with D unresolved. Trimming cost V 6 bases and J 0 bases, with 8 bases left between them. Germline V gene sequence: CDR1 LGHDT, CDR2 YNNKEL (reference sequence). The CDR3 length is 13 residues. The CDR3 DNA sequence: TGTGCCAGCAGTAACAGTCTGAACACTGAAGCTTTCTTT. This gives the protein CASSNSLNTEAFF.

The chain uses TRBV7-2 and TRBJ1-2; tentatively, D is TRBD1 (6 bases). The CDR3 is made up of 14 amino acids. V lost 7 bases and J lost 3, with 15 bases in between. Germline V CDR1 and CDR2: SGHTA, FQGNSA. CDR3: CASIPWGGDYGYTF. The CDR3 DNA reads as TGTGCCAGCATCCCATGGGGGGGCGACTATGGCTACACCTTC.

At least ten counts were recorded for this clonotype. The chain recombines TRBV28 with TRBJ1-5; no definite D call. Trimming shortened V by 4 bases and J by 6 bases, and 7 bases separated the two germline ends. The CDR3 covers 12 residues. Germline assignment: CDR1 MDHEN and CDR2 SYDVKM. The CDR3 DNA reads as TGTGCCAGCAGTTCCTCTATTCAGCCCCAGCATTTT. The encoded protein is CASSSSIQPQHF. The whole variable domain, remainder taken from reference TRBV28 and TRBJ1-5, is DVKVTQSSRYLVKRTGEKVFLECVQDMDHENMFWYRQDPGLGLRLIYFSYDVKMKEKGDIPEGYSVSREKKERFSLILESASTNQTSMYLCASSSSIQPQHFGDGTRLSIL.

This clonotype was counted ten times or more. The chain has TRBV7-2 and TRBJ1-2, with D possibly TRBD1 on 6 matching bases. The CDR3 totals 14 residues. Germline assignment: CDR1 SGHTA and CDR2 FQGNSA. Trimming removed 5 bases from V and 0 bases from J, with 10 bases in between. CDR3 bases: TGTGCCAGCAGCCCCCGGACAGCTAACTATGGCTACACCTTC. Residues: CASSPRTANYGYTF.

This clonotype was found many times. V is TRBV3-1 and J is TRBJ1-6; D call uncertain. Deletions cut 1 base from V and 2 bases from J, with 6 bases between. CDR3 size: 15 residues. The V gene's germline CDR1 is LGHDT and CDR2 YNNKEL (reference sequence). CDR3 amino acids: CASSQGSAYNSPLHF. DNA for the CDR3: TGTGCCAGCAGCCAAGGCTCGGCCTATAATTCACCCCTCCACTTT.